Below are 22 T cell receptor beta chains sequenced from a single sample in a study of T cell changes during pregnancy in multiple sclerosis. The assay was immunoSEQ multiplex PCR, and TCRdb's table has in-frame clones only and misses some. The sample records approximately 31,000 clones, about nine tenths being singletons. Source: CD8+ T cells from peripheral blood mononuclear cells, taken in the second trimester of pregnancy. All receptors come from a female donor with multiple sclerosis, enrolled in a pregnancy study.

In DNA form, the CDR3 reads TGTGCCAGCAGTGCGGGAGGGAGCACAGATACGCAGTATTTT. Its translation is CASSAGGSTDTQYF. The V call is TRBV6-4, the J call TRBJ2-3, with 8 nucleotides matching TRBD2. Germline V gene lookup returns CDR1 MRHNA and CDR2 SNTAGT. The CDR3 spans 14 residues. Trimming took 4 bases from V and 0 from J; bases not matched to a gene: 0.

The gene calls are TRBV19 and TRBJ2-7; 9 bases line up with TRBD1. The ends lost 8 bases at V and 4 bases at J; junction bases unmatched: 6. Germline V CDR1 and CDR2: LNHDA, SQIVND (reference sequence). This CDR3 is 13 amino acids long. The CDR3 bases are TGTGCCAGTCCCGGGACAGGGATGTACGAGCAGTACTTC. This gives the protein CASPGTGMYEQYF.

The rearrangement uses TRBV25-1 and TRBJ2-7, with a possible D match to TRBD2 (6 bases). Germline V gene sequence: CDR1 MGHDK, CDR2 SYGVNS. CDR3 length: 12 amino acids. Trimming stripped 1 base from V and 5 bases from J, with 6 bases between. CDR3 nucleotides: TGTGCCAGCAGTGAATGGGGGGACGAGCAGTACTTC. Its translation: CASSEWGDEQYF.

As concerns this clone: The germline gene is not matched at one end of the junction; a read error may be the cause. The chain couples TRBV7-7 to TRBJ2-7; TRBD2 is a possible D gene (5 bases). Per the germline V gene, CDR1 is SSHAT and CDR2 is FNYEAQ (reference sequence). The CDR3 is made up of 15 amino acids. This CDR3 is CASSLGPDSSYEQYF. For the CDR3, the DNA is TGTGCTAGCAGCTTAGGTCCGGACTCATCCTACGAGCAGTACTTC.

The chain links TRBV7-2 to TRBJ2-1, with D maybe TRBD2 (5 bases). V was pared by 1 base and J by 7 bases, with 23 bases between. CDR3 length: 18 amino acids. Germline loops: CDR1 SGHTA, CDR2 FQGNSA. Here the CDR3 reads CASSLGPYQFGSGNEQFF. In nucleotides, the CDR3 is TGTGCCAGCAGCTTAGGCCCCTACCAGTTTGGGAGCGGTAATGAGCAGTTCTTC.

The J gene is TRBJ1-2, the V gene TRBV29-1; no firm D call. This CDR3 has 14 residues. Germline V gene sequence: CDR1 SQVTM, CDR2 ANQGSEA. V shed 3 bases and J shed 4 bases, with 15 bases lying between them. The CDR3 DNA sequence: TGCAGCGTTGATGGCCAGGAAGTAATCTATGGCTACACCTTC. This codes for CSVDGQEVIYGYTF.

In nucleotides, the CDR3 is TGTGCCAGCAGTGGAGGCTTAGCGGGCTTCTACAATGAGCAGTTCTTC. Residues: CASSGGLAGFYNEQFF. V gene TRBV27 combines with J gene TRBJ2-1; 7 positions match TRBD2. The CDR3 is 16 amino acids. The trim removed 5 bases at V and 3 bases at J, leaving 10 bases unmatched. Germline V gene data show CDR1 as MNHEY and CDR2 as SMNVEV (reference sequence).

This chain uses TRBV5-4 with TRBJ2-7; the D is unclear. The germline V gene has CDR1 SGHNT and CDR2 YYREEE (reference sequence). The CDR3 totals 18 residues. The V and J ends lost 4 bases and 2 bases respectively, with 25 bases between them. Here the CDR3 DNA reads TGTGCCAGCAGCCCTACCCCACCGAAACCTAAGAGTACCTACGAGCAGTACTTC. It is translated as CASSPTPPKPKSTYEQYF.

This chain joins TRBV27 and TRBJ1-5, with D uncertain. Per the germline V gene, CDR1 is MNHEY and CDR2 is SMNVEV (reference sequence). V dropped 3 bases and J dropped 2 bases, with 8 bases sitting between them. The CDR3 extends over 14 amino acids. In DNA form, the CDR3 reads TGTGCCAGCAGTTTCTCTACTGGCAATCAGCCCCAGCATTTT. Residues: CASSFSTGNQPQHF.

The chain carries TRBV6-1 and TRBJ2-7; 13 bases match TRBD2. The V gene end was trimmed by 10 bases and the J gene end by 5 bases; junction bases not matched to a gene: 11. Germline CDR1 MNHNS, CDR2 SASEGT. The CDR3 runs 15 residues. CDR3 sequence reads: CATELAGGGSHEQYF. The CDR3 DNA reads as TGTGCCACCGAACTAGCGGGAGGGGGGTCCCACGAGCAGTACTTC.

This chain connects TRBV4-3 to TRBJ2-6; weak D call: TRBD2 (5 bases). Germline V CDR1 and CDR2: LGHNA, YSLEER. The ends were cut back, 1 base at V and 1 base at J, with 8 bases in the middle. The CDR3 extends over 16 amino acids. This CDR3 is CASSQAGVSGANVLTF. DNA of the CDR3: TGCGCCAGCAGCCAAGCCGGGGTATCTGGGGCCAACGTCCTGACTTTC.

The V and J genes are TRBV7-9 and TRBJ2-3, with 11 bases aligning to TRBD2. Germline V CDR1 and CDR2: SEHNR, FQNEAQ (reference sequence). V lost 5 bases and J lost 6; bases outside the gene matches: 7. The CDR3 sequence is 15 residues long. The CDR3 DNA is TGTGCCAGCAGCGGTAGCGGGAGGGCCTCGGATACGCAGTATTTT. Protein: CASSGSGRASDTQYF.

This clone was seen a few times. This sequence joins TRBV2 and TRBJ2-7, with TRBD2 as a possible D gene (7 bases). The CDR3 spans 12 residues. Per germline, CDR1 SNHLY and CDR2 FYNNEI. Trimming shortened V by 7 bases and J by 7 bases, and 14 bases separated the two germline ends. The CDR3: CASNRGGEEQYF. CDR3 nucleotides: TGTGCCAGCAACCGCGGGGGCGAGGAGCAGTACTTC.

The chain's CDR3 is CASSGLPTKTSYTDTQYF. The CDR3, as DNA: TGTGCCAGCAGCGGCCTACCGACTAAGACTAGTTACACAGATACGCAGTATTTT. The chain is built from TRBV7-6 and TRBJ2-3, with a tentative D call TRBD2 (6 bases). Germline CDR1 reads SGHVS; CDR2 reads FNYEAQ. The CDR3 has 18 amino acids. Deletions cut 5 bases from V and 2 bases from J, with 23 bases between. Based on the CDR3 plus reference TRBV7-6 and TRBJ2-3, the full variable domain is GAGVSQSPRYKVTKRGQDVALRCDPISGHVSLYWYRQALGQGPEFLTYFNYEAQQDKSGLPNDRFSAERPEGSISTLTIQRTEQRDSAMYRCASSGLPTKTSYTDTQYFGPGTRLTVL.

V usage is TRBV7-2 and J usage is TRBJ2-7; D is perhaps TRBD2 (6 bases). The germline gives CDR1 SGHTA, CDR2 FQGNSA. The CDR3 extends over 15 amino acids. V was pared by 1 base and J by 2 bases, with 12 bases between. The CDR3 DNA sequence: TGTGCCAGCAGCTTAGGGCTAGCGCCAACCTACGAGCAGTACTTC. It specifies CASSLGLAPTYEQYF. The full variable domain, its missing parts supplied by reference TRBV7-2 and TRBJ2-7, is GAGVSQSPSNKVTEKGKDVELRCDPISGHTALYWYRQSLGQGLEFLIYFQGNSAPDKSGLPSDRFSAERTGGSVSTLTIQRTQQEDSAVYLCASSLGLAPTYEQYFGPGTRLTVT.

The gene calls are TRBV10-2 and TRBJ1-1; 9 nucleotides align to TRBD1. The CDR3 sequence is 14 residues long. After removal of 6 bases from V and 4 bases from J, the junction contained 6 bases not matched to a gene. Germline-derived CDR1 and CDR2 are WSHSY and SAAADI. The CDR3 DNA reads TGCGCCAGCAGACTACAGGGGGCGGGCACTGAAGCTTTCTTT. Translation: CASRLQGAGTEAFF.

The chain is built from TRBV7-9 and TRBJ2-1, with TRBD2 identical over 7 bases. Trimming removed 4 bases from V and 6 bases from J; junction bases left unmatched: 9. CDR3 length: 15 amino acids. Germline CDR1 SEHNR, CDR2 FQNEAQ (reference sequence). CDR3 DNA: TGTGCCAGCAGCTCGCCGGGACTAACCATCAATGAGCAGTTCTTC. It is translated as CASSSPGLTINEQFF.

The chain combines TRBV27 with TRBJ1-1; D possibly corresponds to TRBD1 (6 bases). V lost 4 bases and J 4 bases, leaving 13 bases between the germline ends. This CDR3 is 14 amino acids long. CDR1 and CDR2 from the germline V gene are MNHEY and SMNVEV (reference sequence). As DNA, the CDR3 is TGTGCCAGCAGTTCCACCACAGGGTTCACTGAAGCTTTCTTT. This translates into CASSSTTGFTEAFF.

CDR3 nucleotide sequence: TGCGCCAGCAGTGAGGGGGGACTAGTGTTCTTC. Its translation is CASSEGGLVFF. The chain employs TRBV10-1 and TRBJ2-1, with 8 positions matching TRBD2. Germline-derived CDR1 and CDR2 are WNHNN and SYGVQD (reference sequence). The CDR3 runs to 11 residues. The trim removed 2 bases at V and 15 bases at J, leaving 3 bases unmatched.

J is TRBJ2-1 and V is TRBV6-6; a weak D match, TRBD2 (6 bases). The germline V gene has CDR1 MNHNY and CDR2 SVGAGI (reference sequence). V gave up 5 bases and J gave up 3 bases, with 11 bases separating them. This CDR3 spans 14 amino acids. This CDR3 is CASSTLALYNEQFF. The CDR3 nucleotides read TGTGCCAGCAGTACCCTAGCGCTCTACAATGAGCAGTTCTTC.

The chain carries TRBV4-3 and TRBJ2-1, with TRBD2 matching over 7 bases. CDR1 and CDR2 from the germline V gene are LGHNA and YSLEER. The trim removed 0 bases at V and 5 bases at J, leaving 10 bases unmatched. The CDR3 has 17 residues. The chain's CDR3 is CASSQDPLAGEHNEQFF. In DNA form, the CDR3 reads TGCGCCAGCAGCCAAGACCCTCTGGCGGGGGAACACAATGAGCAGTTCTTC.

This clone has a handful of counts. The V and J genes are TRBV19 and TRBJ1-1, with D uncertain. Trimming removed 5 bases at V and 0 bases at J, with 7 bases between. The V gene's germline CDR1 is LNHDA and CDR2 SQIVND (reference sequence). There are 13 residues in the CDR3. CDR3 sequence (DNA): TGTGCCAGTAGTTCACTTCTGAACACTGAAGCTTTCTTT. Protein: CASSSLLNTEAFF.